This TCR beta chain appears in the sequencing data of a study of blood T cell repertoires in COVID-19. Self-reported history from a screening survey and questionnaire set each donor's cohort. The CDR3 covers 13 residues. Germline V gives CDR1 SGHNT, CDR2 YYREEE (reference sequence). V was pared by 6 bases and J by 0 bases, with 7 bases between. Clones were read by immunoSEQ multiplex PCR, and TCRdb kept only the in-frame ones, dropping some. The sample includes more than 110,000 clones, roughly 80% seen only once; the top ten take just over 6%. This receptor was taken from a woman aged 50 to 60 who had recovered from COVID-19. The chain uses TRBV5-4 and TRBJ2-1, with TRBD2 as a possible D gene (5 bases). Sequencing input: PBMCs or T cells enriched from blood (not recorded which). The CDR3 here is CASTTTSYNEQFF. The CDR3 coding sequence is TGTGCCAGCACGACTACCTCCTACAATGAGCAGTTCTTC.